The present TCR beta chain was sequenced within a study of OX40 agonist ivuxolimab in advanced cancers. About the research overall: Dose-escalation patients had hepatocellular carcinoma, melanoma, renal cell or head and neck cancer. Eligibility rules accepted prior anti-PD-1, anti-PD-L1 or anti-CTLA-4 therapy, and around 40% had some. Three patients showed partial responses: one hepatocellular carcinoma and two cutaneous melanoma cases.

Clones were sequenced by immunoSEQ multiplex PCR, and TCRdb holds only the in-frame ones, with some missing. Of approximately 68,000 clones listed, about 90% are singletons. The sample was CD4+ or CD8+ T cells sorted from blood, taken in a trial of the OX40 agonist ivuxolimab. This TCR was sampled from an adult with an advanced solid tumor such as melanoma, head and neck, liver or kidney cancer.

The CDR3 sequence is CASRGSGNTIYF. CDR3 DNA: TGTGCCAGCAGAGGGAGTGGAAACACCATATATTTT. The chain is built from TRBV6-1 and TRBJ1-3, with no clear D. V lost 6 bases and J 3 bases, leaving 6 bases between the germline ends. The CDR3 extends over 12 amino acids. Germline lookup yields CDR1 MNHNS and CDR2 SASEGT.